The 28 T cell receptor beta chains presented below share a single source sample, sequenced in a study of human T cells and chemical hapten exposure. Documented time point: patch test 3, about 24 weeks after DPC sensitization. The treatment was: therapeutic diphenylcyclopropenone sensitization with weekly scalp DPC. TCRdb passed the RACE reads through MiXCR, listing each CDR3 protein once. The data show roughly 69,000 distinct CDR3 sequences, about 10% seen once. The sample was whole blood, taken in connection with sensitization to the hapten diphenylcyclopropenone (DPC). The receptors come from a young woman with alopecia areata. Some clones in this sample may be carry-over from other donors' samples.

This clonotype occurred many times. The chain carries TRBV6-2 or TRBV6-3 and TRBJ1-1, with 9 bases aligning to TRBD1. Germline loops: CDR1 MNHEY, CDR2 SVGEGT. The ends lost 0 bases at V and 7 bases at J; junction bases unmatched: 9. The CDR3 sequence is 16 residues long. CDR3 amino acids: CASSYSPDRGIREAFF. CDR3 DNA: TGTGCCAGCAGTTACTCGCCTGACAGGGGGATTCGTGAAGCTTTCTTT.

The DNA of the CDR3 is TGTGCCAGCAGGGGGGACAGGGATCTTTATTCACCCCTCCACTTT. It translates to CASRGDRDLYSPLHF. The chain is built from TRBV12-3 or TRBV12-4 and TRBJ1-6, with 9 nucleotides matching TRBD1. V was clipped by 6 bases and J by 8 bases; unmatched bases: 8. There are 15 residues in the CDR3.

CDR3 amino acids: CASSPGGLVSGNTIYF. CDR3 in DNA: TGTGCCAGCTCACCCGGGGGTTTAGTCTCTGGAAACACCATATATTTT. The V and J genes are TRBV18 and TRBJ1-3; possible D gene TRBD1, 5 bases. The length of the CDR3 is 16 residues. V lost 3 bases and J 0 bases, leaving 12 bases between the germline ends. Germline CDR1 reads KGHSH; CDR2 reads LQKENI. Full variable domain (rest looked up from reference TRBV18 and TRBJ1-3): NAGVMQNPRHLVRRRGQEARLRCSPMKGHSHVYWYRQLPEEGLKFMVYLQKENIIDESGMPKERFSAEFPKEGPSILRIQQVVRGDSAAYFCASSPGGLVSGNTIYFGEGSWLTVV.

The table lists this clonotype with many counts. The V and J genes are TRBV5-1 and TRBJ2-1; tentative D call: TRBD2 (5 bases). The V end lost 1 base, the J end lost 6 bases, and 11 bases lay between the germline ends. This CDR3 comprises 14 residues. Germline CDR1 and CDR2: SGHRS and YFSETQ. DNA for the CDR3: TGCGCCAGCAGCTTGAGGCTAGCTACCAATGAGCAGTTCTTC. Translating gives CASSLRLATNEQFF.

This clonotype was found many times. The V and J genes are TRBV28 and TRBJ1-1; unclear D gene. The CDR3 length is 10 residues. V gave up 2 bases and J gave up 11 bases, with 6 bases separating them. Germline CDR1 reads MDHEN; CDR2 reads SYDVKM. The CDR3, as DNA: TGTGCCAGCAGTTTACAGAGGGCTTTCTTT. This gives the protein CASSLQRAFF.

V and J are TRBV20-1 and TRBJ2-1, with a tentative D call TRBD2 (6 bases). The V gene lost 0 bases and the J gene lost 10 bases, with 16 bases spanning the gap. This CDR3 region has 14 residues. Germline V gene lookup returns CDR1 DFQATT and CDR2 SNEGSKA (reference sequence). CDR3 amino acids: CSARDPRRGEEQFF. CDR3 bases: TGCAGTGCTAGAGACCCCCGGCGCGGGGAGGAGCAGTTCTTC.

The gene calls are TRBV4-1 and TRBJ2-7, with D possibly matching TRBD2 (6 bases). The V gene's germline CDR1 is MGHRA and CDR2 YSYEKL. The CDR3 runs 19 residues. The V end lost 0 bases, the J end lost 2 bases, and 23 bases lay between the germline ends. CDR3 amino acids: CASSQEISGVGTGAYEQYF. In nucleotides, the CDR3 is TGCGCCAGCAGCCAAGAGATTTCGGGGGTCGGGACTGGAGCCTACGAGCAGTACTTC.

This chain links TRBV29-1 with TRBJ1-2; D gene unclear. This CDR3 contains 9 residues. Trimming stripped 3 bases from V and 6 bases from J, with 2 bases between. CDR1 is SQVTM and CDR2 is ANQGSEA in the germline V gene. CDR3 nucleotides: TGCAGCGTTGATGATGGCTACACCTTC. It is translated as CSVDDGYTF.

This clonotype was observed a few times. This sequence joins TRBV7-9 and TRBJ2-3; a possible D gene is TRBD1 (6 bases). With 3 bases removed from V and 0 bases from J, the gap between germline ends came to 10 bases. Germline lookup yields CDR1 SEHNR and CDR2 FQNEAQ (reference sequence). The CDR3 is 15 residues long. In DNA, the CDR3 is TGTGCCAGCAGCTTCCGGGACACTAGCACAGATACGCAGTATTTT. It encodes CASSFRDTSTDTQYF.

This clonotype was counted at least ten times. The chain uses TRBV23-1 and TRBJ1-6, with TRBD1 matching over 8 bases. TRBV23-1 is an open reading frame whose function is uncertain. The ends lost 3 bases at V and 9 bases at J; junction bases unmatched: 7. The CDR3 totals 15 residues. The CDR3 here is CASSHAGTGLSPLHF. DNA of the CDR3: TGCGCCAGCAGTCACGCCGGGACAGGACTTTCACCCCTCCACTTT.

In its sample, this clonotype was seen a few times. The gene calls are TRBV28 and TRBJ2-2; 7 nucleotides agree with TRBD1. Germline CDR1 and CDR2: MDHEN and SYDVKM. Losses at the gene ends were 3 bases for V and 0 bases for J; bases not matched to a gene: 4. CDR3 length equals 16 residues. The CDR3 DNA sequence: TGTGCCAGCAGTTTGTCCGGGACAGCGAACACCGGGGAGCTGTTTTTT. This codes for CASSLSGTANTGELFF.

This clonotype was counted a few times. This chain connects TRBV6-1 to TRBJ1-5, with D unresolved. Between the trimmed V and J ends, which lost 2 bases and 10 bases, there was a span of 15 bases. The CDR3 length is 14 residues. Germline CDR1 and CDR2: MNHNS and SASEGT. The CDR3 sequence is CASSEPPEIHPQHF. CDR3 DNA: TGTGCCAGCAGTGAACCCCCCGAGATCCATCCCCAGCATTTT.

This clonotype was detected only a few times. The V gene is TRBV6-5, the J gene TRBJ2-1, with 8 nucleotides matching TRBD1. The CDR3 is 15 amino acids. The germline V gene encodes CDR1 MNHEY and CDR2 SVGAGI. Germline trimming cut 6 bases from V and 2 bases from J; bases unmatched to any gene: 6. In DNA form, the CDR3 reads TGTGCCAGCAGCCCCGGACAGGGAACCTACAATGAGCAGTTCTTC. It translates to CASSPGQGTYNEQFF.

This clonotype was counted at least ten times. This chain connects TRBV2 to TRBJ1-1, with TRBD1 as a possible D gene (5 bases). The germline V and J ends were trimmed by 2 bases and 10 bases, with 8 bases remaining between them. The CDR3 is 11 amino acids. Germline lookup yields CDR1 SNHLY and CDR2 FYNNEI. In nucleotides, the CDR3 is TGTGCCAGCAGTGAATTCCAGGGAGCTTTCTTT. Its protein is CASSEFQGAFF.

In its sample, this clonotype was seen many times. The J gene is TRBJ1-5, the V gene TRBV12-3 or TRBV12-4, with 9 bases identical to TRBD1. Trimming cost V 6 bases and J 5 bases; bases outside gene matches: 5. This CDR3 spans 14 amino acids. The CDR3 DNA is TGTGCCAGCAGCCCGGACAGGGGATATCAGCCCCAGCATTTT. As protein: CASSPDRGYQPQHF.

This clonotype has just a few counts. CDR3 in amino acids: CSVELAGRYNEQFF. The CDR3 nucleotides are TGCAGCGTTGAACTAGCGGGAAGGTACAATGAGCAGTTCTTC. The rearrangement joins TRBV29-1 to TRBJ2-1; TRBD2 matches 9 bases. The V segment lost 2 bases and the J segment 4 bases; nucleotides outside the gene matches: 3. The CDR3 covers 14 residues. The V gene's germline CDR1 is SQVTM and CDR2 ANQGSEA.

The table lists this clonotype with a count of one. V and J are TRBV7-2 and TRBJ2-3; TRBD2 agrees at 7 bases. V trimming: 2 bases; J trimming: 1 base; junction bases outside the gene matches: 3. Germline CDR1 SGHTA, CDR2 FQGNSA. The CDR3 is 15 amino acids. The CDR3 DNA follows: TGTGCCAGCAGCTTAAGGACTAGGCGCACAGATACGCAGTATTTT. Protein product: CASSLRTRRTDTQYF.

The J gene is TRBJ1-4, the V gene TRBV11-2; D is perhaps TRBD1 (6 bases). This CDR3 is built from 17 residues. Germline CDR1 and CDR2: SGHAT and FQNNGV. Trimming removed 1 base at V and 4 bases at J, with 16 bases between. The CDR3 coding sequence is TGTGCCAGCAGCTTAGGGACCCGACCGGACAGTAATGAAAAACTGTTTTTT. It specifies CASSLGTRPDSNEKLFF.

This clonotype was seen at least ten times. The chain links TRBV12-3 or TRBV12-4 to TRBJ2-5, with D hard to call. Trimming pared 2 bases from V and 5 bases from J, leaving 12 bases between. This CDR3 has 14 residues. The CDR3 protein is CASSLNGIGETQYF. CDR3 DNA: TGTGCCAGCAGTTTAAATGGAATTGGGGAGACCCAGTACTTC.

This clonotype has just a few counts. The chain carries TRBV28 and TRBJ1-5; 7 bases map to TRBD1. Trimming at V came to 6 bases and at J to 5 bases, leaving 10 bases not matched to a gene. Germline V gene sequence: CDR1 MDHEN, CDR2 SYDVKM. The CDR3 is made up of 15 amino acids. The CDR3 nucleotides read TGTGCCAGCAGATCAGGGGGGGCAGGGGATCAGCCCCAGCATTTT. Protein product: CASRSGGAGDQPQHF.

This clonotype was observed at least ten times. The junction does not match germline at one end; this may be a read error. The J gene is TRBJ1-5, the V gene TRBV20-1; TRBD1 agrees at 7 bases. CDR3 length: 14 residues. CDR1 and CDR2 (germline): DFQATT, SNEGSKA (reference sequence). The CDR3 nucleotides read TGCAGTGCTGGAGATCAGACAGGGCGTCAGCCCCAGCATTTT. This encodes CSAGDQTGRQPQHF.

DNA of the CDR3: TGTGCCAGCAGTTATCTAGCGGGGGAGCTCTACGAGCAGTACTTC. It codes for CASSYLAGELYEQYF. V is TRBV6-6 and J is TRBJ2-7; 10 bases agree with TRBD2. V trimming: 3 bases; J trimming: 3 bases; junction bases outside the gene matches: 5. Germline values: CDR1 MNHNY, CDR2 SVGAGI (reference sequence). There are 15 residues in the CDR3.

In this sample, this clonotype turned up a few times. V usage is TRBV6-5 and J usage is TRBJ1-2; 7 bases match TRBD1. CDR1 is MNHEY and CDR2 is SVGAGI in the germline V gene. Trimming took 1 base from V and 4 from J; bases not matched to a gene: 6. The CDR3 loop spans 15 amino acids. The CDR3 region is CASSYLDRVGYGYTF. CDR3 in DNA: TGTGCCAGCAGTTACTTAGACAGGGTTGGCTATGGCTACACCTTC.

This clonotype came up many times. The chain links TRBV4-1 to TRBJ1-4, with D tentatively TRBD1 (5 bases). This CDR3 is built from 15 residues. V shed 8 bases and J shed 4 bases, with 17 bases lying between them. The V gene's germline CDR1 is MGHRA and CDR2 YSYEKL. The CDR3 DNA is TGCGCCAGCTTATCACGGGGCCCGCGTAATGAAAAACTGTTTTTT. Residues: CASLSRGPRNEKLFF.

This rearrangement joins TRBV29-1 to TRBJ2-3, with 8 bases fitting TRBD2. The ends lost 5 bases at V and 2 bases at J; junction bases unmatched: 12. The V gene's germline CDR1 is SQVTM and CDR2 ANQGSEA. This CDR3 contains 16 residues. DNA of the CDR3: TGCAGCGTTCCCCCGAAAGTAGCGGGGTTCACAGATACGCAGTATTTT. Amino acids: CSVPPKVAGFTDTQYF.

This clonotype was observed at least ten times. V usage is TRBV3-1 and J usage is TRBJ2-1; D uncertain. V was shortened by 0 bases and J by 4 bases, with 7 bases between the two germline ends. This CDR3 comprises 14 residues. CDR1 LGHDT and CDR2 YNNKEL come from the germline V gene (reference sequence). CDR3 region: CASSQDTRYNEQFF. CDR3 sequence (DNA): TGTGCCAGCAGCCAAGATACCAGATACAATGAGCAGTTCTTC.

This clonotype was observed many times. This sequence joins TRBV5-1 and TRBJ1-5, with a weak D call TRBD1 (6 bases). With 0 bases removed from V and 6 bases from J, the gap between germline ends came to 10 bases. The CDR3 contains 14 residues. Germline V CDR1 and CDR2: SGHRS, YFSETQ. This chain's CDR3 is CASSLAGEGQPQHF. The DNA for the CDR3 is TGCGCCAGCAGCTTGGCAGGGGAAGGTCAGCCCCAGCATTTT.

This CDR3 is CASSQDRWSLSGANVLTF. Here the CDR3 DNA reads TGCGCCAGCAGCCAAGATAGGTGGAGCCTCTCTGGGGCCAACGTCCTGACTTTC. The genes are TRBV4-3 and TRBJ2-6; D unresolved. Germline values: CDR1 LGHNA, CDR2 YSLEER. V shed 0 bases and J shed 0 bases, with 12 bases lying between them. The CDR3 is made up of 18 amino acids.